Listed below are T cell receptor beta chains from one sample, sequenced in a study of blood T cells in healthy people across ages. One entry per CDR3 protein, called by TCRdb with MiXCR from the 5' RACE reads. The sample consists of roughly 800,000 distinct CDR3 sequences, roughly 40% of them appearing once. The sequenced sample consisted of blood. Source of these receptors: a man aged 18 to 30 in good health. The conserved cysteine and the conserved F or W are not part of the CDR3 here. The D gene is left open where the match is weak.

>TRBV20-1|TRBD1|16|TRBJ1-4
SARGSRGTAATNEKLF
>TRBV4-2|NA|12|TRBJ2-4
ASSQDLRENIQY
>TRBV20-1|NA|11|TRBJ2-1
SARDQGLHEQF
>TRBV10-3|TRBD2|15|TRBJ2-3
AISESVSGVSTDTQY
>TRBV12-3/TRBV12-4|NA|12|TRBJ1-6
ASSFGGLNSPLH
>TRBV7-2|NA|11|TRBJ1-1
ASSPISNTEAF
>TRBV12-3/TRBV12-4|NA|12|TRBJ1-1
ASTIGDWGTEAF
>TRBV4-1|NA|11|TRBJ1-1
ASSQEVQDEAF
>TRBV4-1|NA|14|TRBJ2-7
ASSRQGALLPYEQY
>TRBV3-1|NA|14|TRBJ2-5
ASSPFEPQFYNEQY
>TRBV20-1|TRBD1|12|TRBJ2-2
SAPQGANTGELF
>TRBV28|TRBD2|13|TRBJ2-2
ASSFSGVLDGELF
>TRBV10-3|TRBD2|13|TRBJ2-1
AIRGTSGVYDEQF
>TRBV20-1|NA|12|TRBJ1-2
SAPVGGMGYGYT
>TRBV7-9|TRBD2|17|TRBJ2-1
ASSLEGTTAPRSYNEQF
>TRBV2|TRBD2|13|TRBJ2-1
ASRSLAGEMNEQF
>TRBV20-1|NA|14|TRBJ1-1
SARNIAGQLNTEAF
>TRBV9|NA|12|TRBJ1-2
ASSPARGIDGYT